The rows below give T cell receptor beta chains drawn from one sample of a study of T-cell memory formation after mild COVID-19. TCRdb re-called the 5' RACE reads through MiXCR, storing one row per CDR3 protein. The table shows more than 250,000 distinct CDR3 sequences, with 15% to 20% occurring only once. The sequencing sample was made of PBMCs or a T cell subset sorted from them (not recorded which). These receptors all stem from a man aged 18 to 35 who had mild COVID-19 (a few samples of this study predate the infection). Cell type and time point are not known. Both conserved end residues are part of each CDR3. A D gene is named only where the DNA matches it firmly. Clone size appears in some rows only: once, few, many, or a class for an expanded clone.

v_gene: TRBV10-3
abundance: NA
j_gene: TRBJ2-7
d_gene: TRBD1
CDR3aa: CAISEFRDRSSYEQYF
CDR3nt: TGTGCCATCAGTGAGTTCCGGGACAGGAGCTCCTACGAGCAGTACTTC

v_gene: TRBV10-3
abundance: few
j_gene: TRBJ1-3
d_gene: NA
CDR3aa: CAISESRGSGNTIYF
CDR3nt: TGTGCCATCAGTGAGTCTAGGGGCTCTGGAAACACCATATATTTT

v_gene: TRBV25-1
abundance: NA
j_gene: TRBJ2-1
d_gene: TRBD2
CDR3aa: CASSDPTSGDNEQFF
CDR3nt: TGTGCCAGCAGTGATCCGACTAGCGGGGACAATGAGCAGTTCTTC

v_gene: TRBV18
abundance: few
j_gene: TRBJ2-5
d_gene: NA
CDR3aa: CASSRLLVLGQETQYF
CDR3nt: TGTGCCAGCTCACGGTTACTAGTTCTGGGCCAAGAGACCCAGTACTTC

v_gene: TRBV7-8
abundance: few
j_gene: TRBJ2-1
d_gene: TRBD2
CDR3aa: CASSFLSGGAAYEQFF
CDR3nt: TGTGCCAGCAGCTTCTTAAGCGGGGGGGCGGCCTATGAGCAGTTCTTC

v_gene: TRBV5-5
abundance: NA
j_gene: TRBJ2-6
d_gene: NA
CDR3aa: CASSLADGPPLNSGANVLTF
CDR3nt: TGTGCCAGCAGCTTGGCCGATGGCCCCCCCCTAAACTCTGGGGCCAACGTCCTGACTTTC

v_gene: TRBV7-9
abundance: NA
j_gene: TRBJ1-1
d_gene: NA
CDR3aa: CASSHGISAEAFF
CDR3nt: TGTGCCAGCAGCCATGGGATTTCGGCTGAAGCTTTCTTT

v_gene: TRBV29-1
abundance: NA
j_gene: TRBJ2-1
d_gene: NA
CDR3aa: CSVDRGVNEQFF
CDR3nt: TGCAGCGTTGACAGGGGGGTCAATGAGCAGTTCTTC

v_gene: TRBV7-3
abundance: NA
j_gene: TRBJ2-1
d_gene: TRBD2
CDR3aa: CASSSWTSGGEQFF
CDR3nt: TGTGCCAGCAGCTCATGGACTAGCGGGGGCGAGCAGTTCTTC

v_gene: TRBV28
abundance: NA
j_gene: TRBJ1-5
d_gene: TRBD1
CDR3aa: CASSLSTGANQPQHF
CDR3nt: TGTGCCAGCAGTTTATCTACAGGGGCCAATCAGCCCCAGCATTTT

v_gene: TRBV6-2/TRBV6-3
abundance: many
j_gene: TRBJ2-2
d_gene: NA
CDR3aa: CASSYSGTLNTGELFF
CDR3nt: TGTGCCAGCAGTTACTCCGGGACTCTGAACACCGGGGAGCTGTTTTTT

v_gene: TRBV9
abundance: few
j_gene: TRBJ2-2
d_gene: NA
CDR3aa: CASSVAGWGQNTGELFF
CDR3nt: TGTGCCAGCAGCGTAGCAGGATGGGGACAGAACACCGGGGAGCTGTTTTTT

v_gene: TRBV3-1
abundance: NA
j_gene: TRBJ2-2
d_gene: NA
CDR3aa: CASSQDLWVWAGELFF
CDR3nt: TGTGCCAGCAGCCAAGATCTGTGGGTTTGGGCCGGGGAGCTGTTTTTT

v_gene: TRBV5-4
abundance: once
j_gene: TRBJ2-1
d_gene: NA
CDR3aa: CASSLQRDEQFF
CDR3nt: TGTGCCAGCAGCTTGCAGCGGGATGAGCAGTTCTTC

v_gene: TRBV7-9
abundance: few
j_gene: TRBJ2-2
d_gene: TRBD1
CDR3aa: CASSIRQGPTGELFF
CDR3nt: TGTGCCAGCAGCATAAGACAGGGCCCCACCGGGGAGCTGTTTTTT

v_gene: TRBV5-1
abundance: NA
j_gene: TRBJ1-1
d_gene: NA
CDR3aa: CASSPWGRGDTEAFF
CDR3nt: TGCGCCAGCAGCCCCTGGGGGCGGGGGGACACTGAAGCTTTCTTT

v_gene: TRBV7-6
abundance: few
j_gene: TRBJ1-4
d_gene: NA
CDR3aa: CASSPPGATNEKLFF
CDR3nt: TGTGCCAGCAGCCCTCCCGGGGCGACTAATGAAAAACTGTTTTTT

v_gene: TRBV6-2/TRBV6-3
abundance: NA
j_gene: TRBJ2-3
d_gene: TRBD2
CDR3aa: CASTPGLGASTDTQYF
CDR3nt: TGTGCCAGCACACCGGGACTAGGTGCTAGCACAGATACGCAGTATTTT